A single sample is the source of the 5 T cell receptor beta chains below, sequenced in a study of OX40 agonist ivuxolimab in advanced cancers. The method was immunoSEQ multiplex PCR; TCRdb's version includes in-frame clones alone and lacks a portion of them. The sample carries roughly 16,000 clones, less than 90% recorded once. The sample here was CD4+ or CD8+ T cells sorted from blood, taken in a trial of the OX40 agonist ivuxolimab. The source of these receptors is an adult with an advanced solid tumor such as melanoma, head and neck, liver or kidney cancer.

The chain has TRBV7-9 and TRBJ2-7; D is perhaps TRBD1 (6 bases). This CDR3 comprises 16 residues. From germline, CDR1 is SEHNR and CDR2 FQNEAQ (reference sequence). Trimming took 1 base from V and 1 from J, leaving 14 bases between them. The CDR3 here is CASSLVQGISSYEQYF. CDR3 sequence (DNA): TGTGCCAGCAGCTTAGTTCAGGGGATTAGTTCCTACGAGCAGTACTTC. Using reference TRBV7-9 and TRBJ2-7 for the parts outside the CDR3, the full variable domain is DTGVSQNPRHKITKRGQNVTFRCDPISEHNRLYWYRQTLGQGPEFLTYFQNEAQLEKSRLLSDRFSAERPKGSFSTLEIQRTEQGDSAMYLCASSLVQGISSYEQYFGPGTRLTVT.

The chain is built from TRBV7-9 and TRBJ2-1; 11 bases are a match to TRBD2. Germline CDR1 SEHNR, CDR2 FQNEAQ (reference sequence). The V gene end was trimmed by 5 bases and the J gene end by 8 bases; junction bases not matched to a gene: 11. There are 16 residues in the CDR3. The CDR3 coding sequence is TGTGCCAGCAGCCCACGTAGCGGGGGGGCGGTCTATGAGCAGTTCTTC. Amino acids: CASSPRSGGAVYEQFF.

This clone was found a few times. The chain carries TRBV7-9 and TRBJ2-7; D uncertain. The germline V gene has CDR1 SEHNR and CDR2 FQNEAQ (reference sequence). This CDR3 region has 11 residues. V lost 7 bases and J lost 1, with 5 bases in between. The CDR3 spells CASTSSYEQYF. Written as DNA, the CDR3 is TGTGCCAGCACCTCATCCTACGAGCAGTACTTC.

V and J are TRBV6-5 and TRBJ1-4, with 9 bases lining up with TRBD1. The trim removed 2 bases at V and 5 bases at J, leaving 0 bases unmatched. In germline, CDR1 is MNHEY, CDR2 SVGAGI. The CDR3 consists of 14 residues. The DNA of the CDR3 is TGTGCCAGCAGTTACGGACAGGGGAATGAAAAACTGTTTTTT. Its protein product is CASSYGQGNEKLFF.

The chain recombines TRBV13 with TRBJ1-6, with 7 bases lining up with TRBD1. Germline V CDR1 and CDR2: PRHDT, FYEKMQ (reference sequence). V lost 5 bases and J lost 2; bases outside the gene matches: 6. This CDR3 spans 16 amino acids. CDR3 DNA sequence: TGTGCCAGCAGCCGGGACAGATCTGCCTATAATTCACCCCTCCACTTT. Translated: CASSRDRSAYNSPLHF.